These 24 T cell receptor beta chains were all obtained from the same sample, sequenced in a study of blood T cell repertoires in COVID-19. Using immunoSEQ multiplex PCR, the repertoire was profiled, and TCRdb retains in-frame clones only, with some absent. The table shows hundreds of thousands of clones, with more than 70% occurring only once. The sequencing input was peripheral blood. The receptor source for this set is a woman aged 50 to 60 with COVID-19, enrolled during active disease.

This sequence joins TRBV5-4 and TRBJ1-1; TRBD1 matches at 8 bases. J gave up 1 base and V 3 bases, and 2 bases lay outside the gene matches. This CDR3 has 14 amino acids. In germline, CDR1 is SGHNT, CDR2 YYREEE (reference sequence). The CDR3 spells CASSSGQANTEAFF. CDR3 bases: TGTGCCAGCAGCTCGGGACAGGCGAACACTGAAGCTTTCTTT.

J is TRBJ2-3 and V is TRBV19; weak D call: TRBD2 (7 bases). V shed 4 bases and J shed 1 base, with 15 bases lying between them. The CDR3 consists of 16 residues. The germline V gene encodes CDR1 LNHDA and CDR2 SQIVND (reference sequence). Written as DNA, the CDR3 is TGTGCCAGTAGTAATCCGAGGGGGGGCGGCACAGATACGCAGTATTTT. Translating gives CASSNPRGGGTDTQYF.

This clone was seen more than once but under ten times. The chain joins TRBV6-5 to TRBJ1-5; 8 nucleotides agree with TRBD1. CDR1 is MNHEY, CDR2 SVGAGI, per germline. Trimming took 4 bases from V and 5 from J; bases not matched to a gene: 4. The length of the CDR3 is 14 residues. CDR3 in DNA: TGTGCCAGCAGTTTCGGACAGGGCTATCAGCCCCAGCATTTT. Translated: CASSFGQGYQPQHF.

The chain joins TRBV3-1 (or the pseudogene TRBV3-2) to TRBJ1-4; TRBD1 might be the D (6 bases). In germline, CDR1 is LGHDT, CDR2 YNNKEL (reference sequence). The CDR3 extends over 14 amino acids. Trimming took off 5 bases at V and 2 bases at J, with 9 bases between the two ends. The CDR3 DNA sequence: TGTGCCAGCAGCGCAGGGGTCACTAATGAAAAACTGTTTTTT. It codes for CASSAGVTNEKLFF.

This chain uses TRBV5-1 with TRBJ1-2; TRBD1 is a possible D gene (5 bases). The CDR3 is 14 residues long. V was shortened by 4 bases and J by 5 bases, with 15 bases between the two germline ends. Germline values: CDR1 SGHRS, CDR2 YFSETQ. CDR3: CASSVETDFYGYTF. The CDR3 DNA reads as TGCGCCAGCAGCGTGGAGACAGATTTTTATGGCTACACCTTC.

This chain links TRBV4-1 with TRBJ1-5; D unresolved. Germline lookup yields CDR1 MGHRA and CDR2 YSYEKL. CDR3 length: 15 residues. V was shortened by 1 base and J by 6 bases, with 13 bases between the two germline ends. CDR3 protein: CASSQVSGSRQPQHF. The CDR3 DNA follows: TGCGCCAGCAGCCAAGTATCAGGATCCCGTCAGCCCCAGCATTTT.

The V gene is TRBV10-3, the J gene TRBJ1-5; D is perhaps TRBD1 (5 bases). The germline CDR1 and CDR2 sequences are ENHRY and SYGVKD. The CDR3 is 13 residues long. Trimming pared 8 bases from V and 0 bases from J, leaving 8 bases between. The CDR3, as DNA: TGTGCCATCGGGGGGGATAGCAATCAGCCCCAGCATTTT. Translation: CAIGGDSNQPQHF.

The gene calls are TRBV29-1 and TRBJ2-2; TRBD1 matches 7 bases. The V gene end was trimmed by 7 bases and the J gene end by 5 bases; junction bases not matched to a gene: 7. In germline, CDR1 is SQVTM, CDR2 ANQGSEA. The CDR3 sequence is 13 residues long. The CDR3 DNA follows: TGCAGCGGTAACAGGGGTGGAACCGGGGAGCTGTTTTTT. This translates into CSGNRGGTGELFF.

The V call is TRBV28, the J call TRBJ2-2; the D gene is possibly TRBD1 (6 bases). The CDR3 is made up of 17 amino acids. The germline V gene has CDR1 MDHEN and CDR2 SYDVKM. Trimming shortened V by 3 bases and J by 3 bases, and 17 bases separated the two germline ends. The CDR3 is CASSFPGGRDHTGELFF. The CDR3 nucleotides read TGTGCCAGCAGTTTCCCTGGGGGCAGGGACCACACCGGGGAGCTGTTTTTT.

This clone came up once. The chain has TRBV9 and TRBJ1-2; 7 nucleotides match TRBD1. Germline CDR1 is SGDLS and CDR2 is YYNGEE. This CDR3 has 16 residues. V was pared by 0 bases and J by 8 bases, with 13 bases of the junction left unmatched. The DNA of the CDR3 is TGTGCCAGCAGCGTAGTCGGGACAGCTTCCCAGGTCGGCTACACCTTC. It specifies CASSVVGTASQVGYTF.

The V gene is TRBV7-9, the J gene TRBJ1-3, with D possibly being TRBD1 (5 bases). CDR1 is SEHNR and CDR2 is FQNEAQ in the germline V gene (reference sequence). The CDR3 loop spans 16 amino acids. Trimming took 6 bases from V and 3 from J, leaving 18 bases between them. CDR3 DNA: TGTGCCAGCAGTCGAAACAGCGGGACGGTTGGAAACACCATATATTTT. The encoded protein is CASSRNSGTVGNTIYF.

Comments on this clone: Within the sample, other DNA sequences also encode this same CDR3. This chain links TRBV3-1 (or the pseudogene TRBV3-2) with TRBJ1-5; D gene unclear. Germline V gives CDR1 LGHDT, CDR2 YNNKEL (reference sequence). The CDR3 has 13 amino acids. With 1 base removed from V and 6 bases from J, the gap between germline ends came to 7 bases. The CDR3 nucleotides read TGTGCCAGCAGCCAAGGTCGGGGTCAGCCCCAGCATTTT. Protein sequence: CASSQGRGQPQHF.

This clone was seen once. The rearrangement links TRBV5-1 to TRBJ1-1; TRBD1 might be the D (5 bases). There are 23 residues in the CDR3. Trimming shortened V by 0 bases and J by 0 bases, and 33 bases separated the two germline ends. The germline V gene encodes CDR1 SGHRS and CDR2 YFSETQ. The CDR3 DNA sequence: TGCGCCAGCAGCTTGGCGAGGTTGCGGGGGGTTGACCAAACGGTTCGGATGAACACTGAAGCTTTCTTT. Its protein product is CASSLARLRGVDQTVRMNTEAFF. Based on the CDR3 plus reference TRBV5-1 and TRBJ1-1, the full variable domain is KAGVTQTPRYLIKTRGQQVTLSCSPISGHRSVSWYQQTPGQGLQFLFEYFSETQRNKGNFPGRFSGRQFSNSRSEMNVSTLELGDSALYLCASSLARLRGVDQTVRMNTEAFFGQGTRLTVV.

A single count supports this clone. CDR3 sequence (DNA): TGTGCCAGCAGCTTGGGACAGGGCGATGGCTACACCTTC. Protein product: CASSLGQGDGYTF. V usage is TRBV6-5 and J usage is TRBJ1-2; 9 bases line up with TRBD1. The CDR3 consists of 13 residues. Germline assignment: CDR1 MNHEY and CDR2 SVGAGI. V trimming: 6 bases; J trimming: 6 bases; junction bases outside the gene matches: 5.

As regards this clone: One junction end does not reproduce the germline sequence, and a read error may be involved. V usage is TRBV12-3 or TRBV12-4 and J usage is TRBJ2-4, with D perhaps matching TRBD1 (6 bases). The CDR3 is 11 amino acids. The CDR3 protein is CASSDLGRGVF. The CDR3 DNA follows: TGTGCCAGCAGCGACCTAGGCAGGGGCGTGTTC.

The chain links TRBV3-1 (or the pseudogene TRBV3-2) to TRBJ1-1; D possibly corresponds to TRBD1 (6 bases). Trimming cost V 2 bases and J 6 bases, with 16 bases left between them. CDR1 and CDR2 (germline): LGHDT, YNNKEL (reference sequence). The CDR3 runs 15 residues. CDR3 protein: CASSQWTDLPPEAFF. DNA of the CDR3: TGTGCCAGCAGCCAATGGACAGACCTCCCCCCTGAAGCTTTCTTT.

This chain joins TRBV19 and TRBJ2-2; 8 bases are shared with TRBD1. This CDR3 region has 15 residues. V trimming: 5 bases; J trimming: 1 base; junction bases outside the gene matches: 3. CDR1 LNHDA and CDR2 SQIVND come from the germline V gene (reference sequence). The CDR3 is CASSAGQGNTGELFF. CDR3 nucleotide sequence: TGTGCCAGTAGTGCCGGACAGGGGAACACCGGGGAGCTGTTTTTT.

This clone was found a few times. The chain has TRBV19 and TRBJ1-1, with no clear D. From germline, CDR1 is LNHDA and CDR2 SQIVND (reference sequence). V lost 7 bases and J 3 bases, leaving 15 bases between the germline ends. The CDR3 is made up of 14 amino acids. The chain's CDR3 is CASTAVGRDTEAFF. The CDR3 DNA follows: TGTGCCAGTACAGCGGTCGGTCGTGACACTGAAGCTTTCTTT.

The chain joins TRBV5-6 to TRBJ1-1; D uncertain. The V and J ends lost 4 bases and 4 bases respectively, with 14 bases between them. Germline-derived CDR1 and CDR2 are SGHDT and YYEEEE. The CDR3 runs 14 residues. The CDR3 protein is CASSPGPGSTEAFF. In DNA form, the CDR3 reads TGTGCCAGCAGCCCTGGACCCGGGAGCACTGAAGCTTTCTTT.

The chain uses TRBV2 and TRBJ1-4; TRBD1 matches at 7 bases. The V gene end was trimmed by 7 bases and the J gene end by 0 bases; junction bases not matched to a gene: 11. Germline V gives CDR1 SNHLY, CDR2 FYNNEI. The CDR3 has 17 residues. CDR3 residues: CASTFGTASSTNEKLFF. For the CDR3, the DNA is TGTGCCAGCACCTTTGGGACAGCTTCCTCAACTAATGAAAAACTGTTTTTT.

The chain is built from TRBV10-3 and TRBJ2-2; the D gene is possibly TRBD2 (6 bases). Germline V gives CDR1 ENHRY, CDR2 SYGVKD. Trimming took 6 bases from V and 0 from J, leaving 11 bases between them. The CDR3 runs to 15 residues. CDR3 residues: CAIRKAGTNTGELFF. The CDR3 coding sequence is TGTGCCATCAGAAAGGCGGGGACGAACACCGGGGAGCTGTTTTTT.

This clone has only a few counts. The V call is TRBV6-2 or TRBV6-3, the J call TRBJ2-7; D is uncertain. Germline lookup yields CDR1 MNHEY and CDR2 SVGEGT. This CDR3 spans 16 amino acids. Between the trimmed V and J ends, which lost 0 bases and 2 bases, there was a span of 14 bases. The CDR3 spells CASSYSEESHPYEQYF. The CDR3 DNA sequence: TGTGCCAGCAGTTACTCCGAGGAGTCCCATCCCTACGAGCAGTACTTC.

The chain employs TRBV6-5 and TRBJ1-5, with D unclear. V shed 4 bases and J shed 0 bases, with 10 bases lying between them. The CDR3 has 15 amino acids. Germline loops: CDR1 MNHEY, CDR2 SVGAGI. CDR3 nucleotides: TGTGCCAGCAGTTTGGACGGGAATAGCAATCAGCCCCAGCATTTT. Translated: CASSLDGNSNQPQHF.

The rearrangement uses TRBV27 and TRBJ1-6, with D possibly TRBD1 on 5 matching bases. The V gene lost 2 bases and the J gene lost 8 bases, with 10 bases spanning the gap. The germline gives CDR1 MNHEY, CDR2 SMNVEV (reference sequence). The CDR3 is 14 amino acids. The chain's CDR3 is CASSLLGGDSPLHF. The CDR3 region has the DNA TGTGCCAGCAGTTTACTCGGGGGGGATTCACCCCTCCACTTT.